Listed below are T cell receptor beta chains from one sample, sequenced in a study of blood T cells in healthy people across ages. TCRdb re-called the 5' RACE reads with MiXCR, one entry per CDR3 protein. The profile shows some 1.6 million distinct CDR3 sequences, roughly 30% of them singletons. Sequencing used blood. The source of these receptors is a woman aged 25 to 39 in good health. Both conserved end residues are trimmed from each CDR3.

v_call,j_call,cdr3_aa
TRBV7-2,TRBJ2-1,ASRRGLGYNEQF
TRBV29-1,TRBJ2-1,SVDGSPLYNEQF
TRBV5-6,TRBJ2-3,ASSPPGLAVLTDTQY
TRBV20-1,TRBJ2-3,SARDLTRASTDTQY
TRBV5-1,TRBJ1-2,ASSLDGTGINGYT
TRBV6-2/TRBV6-3,TRBJ2-3,ASSYVLAGAGWDTQY
TRBV3-1,TRBJ2-3,ASSQTTVDTQY
TRBV27,TRBJ2-3,ASSGLAVPSTDTQY
TRBV2,TRBJ2-7,ASSLSVFSYEQY
TRBV4-1,TRBJ2-7,ASSQIGYEQY
TRBV29-1,TRBJ2-7,SVEGVAGTQGSYEQY
TRBV7-9,TRBJ2-7,ASSFSGESSYEQY
TRBV6-8,TRBJ2-1,ASTFRTSFSYNEQF
TRBV28,TRBJ2-1,ASSRTSGRALDNEQF
TRBV5-5,TRBJ2-1,ASSFSGGYSYNEQF
TRBV20-1,TRBJ1-2,SARDEAWVRYGYT